The T cell receptor beta chain described here comes from a study of tumor-infiltrating lymphocytes in primary liver carcinoma. For the study at large: Recorded tumor stage was T1-T3 N0M0, with diameters of about 4.2 to 10 cm. Study-level findings and limits: Tumor samples exhibited a significantly greater top-250-clone fraction than blood samples (p = 0.039). Lesser overlap characterized tumor-adjacent and tumor-blood pairs relative to tumor region pairs.

A constant-region primer primed TCR beta cDNA synthesis from roughly 510 ng of total RNA. Slightly modified ARM-PCR with three nested multiplex PCR rounds yielded TCR beta libraries. In the first two PCR rounds, TRBV1-TRBV30 forward primers were paired with a C-beta reverse primer, and each round lasted around 10 cycles. Each CDR3 protein is one row after TCRdb ran MiXCR on the multiplex PCR reads. Among about 23,000 distinct CDR3 sequences, roughly three quarters were seen once, and the ten largest hold about 31%. Co-extracted RNA and DNA came from about 20-30 mg of unsorted bulk tissue. With regard to this clonotype: As yet, its antigen is unknown.

The CDR3 totals 13 residues. V lost 10 bases, J lost 6 bases, and 15 bases lay in between. Per the germline V gene, CDR1 is LGHNA and CDR2 is YSLEER. The sample taken for sequencing was liver tumor tissue from sampling region 5. Subset: tumor region T5, tumor centre. J is TRBJ2-2 and V is TRBV4-3; tentative D call: TRBD2 (5 bases). The clonotype was recovered from a woman aged 30 to 39 with primary liver carcinoma and hepatitis B virus infection. The CDR3 bases are TGCGCCAACAGTCCGATGGGAGCCGGGGAGCTGTTTTTT. Amino acid sequence: CANSPMGAGELFF.